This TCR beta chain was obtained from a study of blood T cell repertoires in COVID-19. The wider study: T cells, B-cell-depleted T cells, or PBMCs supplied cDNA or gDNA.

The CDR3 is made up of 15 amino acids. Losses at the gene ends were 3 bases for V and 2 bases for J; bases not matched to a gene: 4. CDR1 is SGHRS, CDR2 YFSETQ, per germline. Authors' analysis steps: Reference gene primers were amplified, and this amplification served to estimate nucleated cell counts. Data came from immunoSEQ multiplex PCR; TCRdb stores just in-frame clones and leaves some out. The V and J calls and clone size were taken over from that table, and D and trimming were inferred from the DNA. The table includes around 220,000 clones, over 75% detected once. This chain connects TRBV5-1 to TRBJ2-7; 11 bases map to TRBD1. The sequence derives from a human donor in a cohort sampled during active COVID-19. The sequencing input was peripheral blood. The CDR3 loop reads CASSSQGQGAYEQYF. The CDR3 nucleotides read TGCGCCAGCAGCTCACAGGGACAGGGGGCCTACGAGCAGTACTTC.